The clone carrying this T cell receptor beta chain has a count of ten or more. The sample originates from a study of blood T cells in healthy people across ages. Alongside a J-beta primer mix, a sample-barcoded 5' primer served in a second PCR lasting about 7 to 12 cycles. TCRdb reanalysed the 5' RACE reads using MiXCR and keeps one entry per CDR3 protein. The sample consists of 650,000 to 800,000 distinct CDR3 sequences, more than 40% of them appearing once. CDR1 SGHTA and CDR2 FQGNSA come from the germline V gene. Trimming cost V 5 bases and J 6 bases, with 6 bases left between them. This CDR3 is built from 11 residues.

This chain uses TRBV7-2 with TRBJ2-3; D unclear. The source is a man aged 60 to 69 in good health. Material: blood. The CDR3 DNA reads TGTGCCAGCAGCGCCGGGGATACGCAGTATTTT. Protein product: CASSAGDTQYF.